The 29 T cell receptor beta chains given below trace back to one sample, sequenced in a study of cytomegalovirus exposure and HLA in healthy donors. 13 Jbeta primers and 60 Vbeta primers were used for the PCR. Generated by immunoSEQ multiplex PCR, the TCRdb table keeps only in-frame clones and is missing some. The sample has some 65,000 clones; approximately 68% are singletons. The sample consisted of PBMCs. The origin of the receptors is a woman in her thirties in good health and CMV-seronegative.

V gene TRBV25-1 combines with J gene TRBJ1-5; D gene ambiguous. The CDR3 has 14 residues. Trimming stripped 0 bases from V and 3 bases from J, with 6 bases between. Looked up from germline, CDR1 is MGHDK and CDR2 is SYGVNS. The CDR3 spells CASSEYGHNQPQHF. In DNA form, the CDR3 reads TGTGCCAGCAGTGAATATGGGCACAATCAGCCCCAGCATTTT.

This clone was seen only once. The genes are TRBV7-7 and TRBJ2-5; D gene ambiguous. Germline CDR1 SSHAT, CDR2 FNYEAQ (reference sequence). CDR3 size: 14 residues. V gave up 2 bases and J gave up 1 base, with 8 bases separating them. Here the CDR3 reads CASSLIVSQETQYF. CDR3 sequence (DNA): TGTGCCAGCAGCTTAATAGTCTCCCAAGAGACCCAGTACTTC.

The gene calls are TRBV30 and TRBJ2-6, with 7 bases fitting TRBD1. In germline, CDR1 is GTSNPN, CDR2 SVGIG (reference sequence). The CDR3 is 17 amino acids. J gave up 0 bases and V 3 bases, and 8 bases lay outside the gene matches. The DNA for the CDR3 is TGTGCCTGGAGACGTTCGACAGGGCGCTCTGGGGCCAACGTCCTGACTTTC. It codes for CAWRRSTGRSGANVLTF.

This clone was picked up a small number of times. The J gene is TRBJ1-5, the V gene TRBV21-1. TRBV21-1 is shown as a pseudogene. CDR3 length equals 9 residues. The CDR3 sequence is CATNQPQHF. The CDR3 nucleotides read TGTGCCACTAATCAGCCCCAGCATTTT.

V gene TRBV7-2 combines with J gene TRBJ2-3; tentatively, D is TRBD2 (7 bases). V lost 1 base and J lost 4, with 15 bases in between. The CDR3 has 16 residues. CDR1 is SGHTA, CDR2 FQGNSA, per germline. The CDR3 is CASSLGGGALPDTQYF. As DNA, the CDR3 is TGTGCCAGCAGCTTAGGTGGGGGGGCGCTCCCAGATACGCAGTATTTT.

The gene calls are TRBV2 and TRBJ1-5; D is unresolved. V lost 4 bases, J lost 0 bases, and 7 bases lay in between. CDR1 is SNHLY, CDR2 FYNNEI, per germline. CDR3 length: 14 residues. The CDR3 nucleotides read TGTGCCAGCAGTGTTCGCGGTAGCAATCAGCCCCAGCATTTT. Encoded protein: CASSVRGSNQPQHF.

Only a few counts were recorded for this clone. CDR3 sequence (DNA): TGCGCCAGCACGGGGAGCACTGAAGCTTTCTTT. It encodes CASTGSTEAFF. The chain employs TRBV4-1 and TRBJ1-1, with unresolved D. Deletions cut 7 bases from V and 4 bases from J, with 7 bases between. CDR1 and CDR2 from the germline V gene are MGHRA and YSYEKL. There are 11 residues in the CDR3.

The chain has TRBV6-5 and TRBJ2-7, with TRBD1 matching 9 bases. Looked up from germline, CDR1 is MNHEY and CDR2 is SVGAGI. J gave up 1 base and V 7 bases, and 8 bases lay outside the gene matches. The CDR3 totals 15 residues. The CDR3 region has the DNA TGTGCCAGCACCGAAACAGGGGGCACTTCCTACGAGCAGTACTTC. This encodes CASTETGGTSYEQYF.

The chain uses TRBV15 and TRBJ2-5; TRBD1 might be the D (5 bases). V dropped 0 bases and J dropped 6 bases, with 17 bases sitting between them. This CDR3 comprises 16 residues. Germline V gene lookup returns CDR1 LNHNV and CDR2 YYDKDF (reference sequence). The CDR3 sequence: CATSRDKGPFSKTQYF. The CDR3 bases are TGTGCCACCAGCAGAGATAAGGGGCCGTTTTCCAAGACCCAGTACTTC.

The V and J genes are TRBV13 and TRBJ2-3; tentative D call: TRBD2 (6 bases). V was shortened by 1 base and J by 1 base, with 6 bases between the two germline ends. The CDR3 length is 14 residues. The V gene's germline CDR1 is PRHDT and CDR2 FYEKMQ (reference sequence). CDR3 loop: CASSLAGGTDTQYF. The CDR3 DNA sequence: TGTGCCAGCAGCTTAGCGGGGGGCACAGATACGCAGTATTTT.

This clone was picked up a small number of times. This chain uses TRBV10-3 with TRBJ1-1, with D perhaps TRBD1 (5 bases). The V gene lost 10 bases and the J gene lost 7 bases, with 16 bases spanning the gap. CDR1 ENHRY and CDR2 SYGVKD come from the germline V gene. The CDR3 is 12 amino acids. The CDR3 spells CANTPRAGEAFF. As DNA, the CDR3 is TGTGCCAACACTCCCAGGGCAGGTGAAGCTTTCTTT.

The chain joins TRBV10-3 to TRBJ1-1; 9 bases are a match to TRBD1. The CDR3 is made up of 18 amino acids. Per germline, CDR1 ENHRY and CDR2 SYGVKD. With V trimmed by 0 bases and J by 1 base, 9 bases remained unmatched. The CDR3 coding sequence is TGTGCCATCAGTGAGTCCCCCGGGACAGGGAAATCGAACACTGAAGCTTTCTTT. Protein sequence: CAISESPGTGKSNTEAFF.

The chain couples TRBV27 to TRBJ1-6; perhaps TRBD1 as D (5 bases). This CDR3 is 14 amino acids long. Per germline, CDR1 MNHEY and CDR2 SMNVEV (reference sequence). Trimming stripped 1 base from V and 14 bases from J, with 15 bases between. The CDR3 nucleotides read TGTGCCAGCAGTTTATTGGGGGGTGGGGTGACCCTCCACTTT. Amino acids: CASSLLGGGVTLHF.

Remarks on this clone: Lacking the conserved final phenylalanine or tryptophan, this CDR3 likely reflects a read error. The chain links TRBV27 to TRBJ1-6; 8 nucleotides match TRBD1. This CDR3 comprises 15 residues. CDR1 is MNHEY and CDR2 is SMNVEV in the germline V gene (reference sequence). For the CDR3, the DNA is TGTGCCAGCAGATCAGGGGGCTCCTATAATTCACCGCTCCACTAT. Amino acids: CASRSGGSYNSPLHY.

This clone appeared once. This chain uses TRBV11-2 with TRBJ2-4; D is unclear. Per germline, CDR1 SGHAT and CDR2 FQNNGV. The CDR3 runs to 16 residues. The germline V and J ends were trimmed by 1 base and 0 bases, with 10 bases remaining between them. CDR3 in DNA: TGTGCCAGCAGCTTAGGTGGAAGACTAGCCAAAAACATTCAGTACTTC. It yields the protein CASSLGGRLAKNIQYF. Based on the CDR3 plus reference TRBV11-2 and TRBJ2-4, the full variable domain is EAGVAQSPRYKIIEKRQSVAFWCNPISGHATLYWYQQILGQGPKLLIQFQNNGVVDDSQLPKDRFSAERLKGVDSTLKIQPAKLEDSAVYLCASSLGGRLAKNIQYFGAGTRLSVL.

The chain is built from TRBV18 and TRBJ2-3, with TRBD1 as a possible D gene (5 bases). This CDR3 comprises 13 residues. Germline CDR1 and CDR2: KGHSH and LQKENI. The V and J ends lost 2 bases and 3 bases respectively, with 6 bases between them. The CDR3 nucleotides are TGTGCCAGCTCACCAGGGGCGACAGATACGCAGTATTTT. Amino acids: CASSPGATDTQYF.

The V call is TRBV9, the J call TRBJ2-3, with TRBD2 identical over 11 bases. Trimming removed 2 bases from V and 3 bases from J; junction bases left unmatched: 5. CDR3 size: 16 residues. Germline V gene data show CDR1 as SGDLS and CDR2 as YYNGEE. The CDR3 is CASSVSSGGWTDTQYF. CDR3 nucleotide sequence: TGTGCCAGCAGCGTTTCTAGCGGGGGGTGGACAGATACGCAGTATTTT.

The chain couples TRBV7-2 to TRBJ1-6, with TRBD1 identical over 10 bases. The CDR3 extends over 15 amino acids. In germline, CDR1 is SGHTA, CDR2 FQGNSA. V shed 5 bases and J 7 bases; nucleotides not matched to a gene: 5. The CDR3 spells CASSPGQGVNSPLHF. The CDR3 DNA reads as TGTGCCAGCAGCCCCGGACAGGGGGTGAATTCACCCCTCCACTTT.

The CDR3 nucleotides are TGTGCCAGTACCGTTCTTCTGGGACAGGGGGTTTCACCCCTCCACTTT. This translates into CASTVLLGQGVSPLHF. V is TRBV19 and J is TRBJ1-6; TRBD1 matches at 11 bases. Germline V gene data show CDR1 as LNHDA and CDR2 as SQIVND (reference sequence). After removal of 7 bases from V and 9 bases from J, the junction contained 11 bases not matched to a gene. This CDR3 comprises 16 residues.

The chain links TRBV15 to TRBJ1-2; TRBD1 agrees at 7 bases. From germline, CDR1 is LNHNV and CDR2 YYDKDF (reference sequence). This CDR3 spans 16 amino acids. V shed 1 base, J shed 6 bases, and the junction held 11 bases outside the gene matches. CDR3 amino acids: CATSRGGGAGSDGYTF. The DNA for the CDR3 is TGTGCCACCAGCAGAGGAGGGGGCGCAGGGTCCGATGGCTACACCTTC.

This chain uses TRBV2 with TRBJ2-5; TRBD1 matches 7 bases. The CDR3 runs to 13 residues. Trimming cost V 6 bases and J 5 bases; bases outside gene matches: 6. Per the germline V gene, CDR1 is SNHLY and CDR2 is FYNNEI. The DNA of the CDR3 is TGTGCCAGCAGCCGACAGGGCGGGGAGACCCAGTACTTC. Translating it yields CASSRQGGETQYF. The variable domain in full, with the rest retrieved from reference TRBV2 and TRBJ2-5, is EPEVTQTPSHQVTQMGQEVILRCVPISNHLYFYWYRQILGQKVEFLVSFYNNEISEKSEIFDDQFSVERPDGSNFTLKIRSTKLEDSAMYFCASSRQGGETQYFGPGTRLLVL.

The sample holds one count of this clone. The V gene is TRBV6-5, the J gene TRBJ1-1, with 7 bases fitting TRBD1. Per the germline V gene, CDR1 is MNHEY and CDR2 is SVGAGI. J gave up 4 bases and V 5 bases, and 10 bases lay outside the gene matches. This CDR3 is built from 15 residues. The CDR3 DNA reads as TGTGCCAGCAGTAACCGGGAGGGGGCCGTCACTGAAGCTTTCTTT. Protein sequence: CASSNREGAVTEAFF.

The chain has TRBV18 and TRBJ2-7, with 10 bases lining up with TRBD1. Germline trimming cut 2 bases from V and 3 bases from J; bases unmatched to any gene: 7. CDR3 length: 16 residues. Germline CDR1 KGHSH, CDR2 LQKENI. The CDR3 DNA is TGTGCCAGCTCACCAGCTCCGGGACAGGGGAACTACGAGCAGTACTTC. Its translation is CASSPAPGQGNYEQYF.

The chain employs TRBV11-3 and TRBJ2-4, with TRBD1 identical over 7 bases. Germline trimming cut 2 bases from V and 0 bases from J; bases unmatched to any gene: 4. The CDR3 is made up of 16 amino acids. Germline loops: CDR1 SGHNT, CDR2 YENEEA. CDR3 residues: CASSLLGQLAKNIQYF. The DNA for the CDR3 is TGTGCCAGCAGCTTATTGGGACAGCTAGCCAAAAACATTCAGTACTTC.

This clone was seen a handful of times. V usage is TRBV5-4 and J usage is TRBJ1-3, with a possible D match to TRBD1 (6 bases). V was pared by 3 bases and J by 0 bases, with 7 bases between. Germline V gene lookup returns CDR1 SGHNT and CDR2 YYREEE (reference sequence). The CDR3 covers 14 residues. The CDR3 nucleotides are TGTGCCAGCAGCTGGGACAACTCTGGAAACACCATATATTTT. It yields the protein CASSWDNSGNTIYF.

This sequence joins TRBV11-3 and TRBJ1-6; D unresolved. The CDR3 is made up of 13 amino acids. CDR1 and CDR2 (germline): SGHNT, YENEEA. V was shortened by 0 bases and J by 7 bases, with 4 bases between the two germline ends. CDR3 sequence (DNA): TGTGCCAGCAGCTTAGACGGGAATTCACCCCTCCACTTT. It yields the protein CASSLDGNSPLHF.

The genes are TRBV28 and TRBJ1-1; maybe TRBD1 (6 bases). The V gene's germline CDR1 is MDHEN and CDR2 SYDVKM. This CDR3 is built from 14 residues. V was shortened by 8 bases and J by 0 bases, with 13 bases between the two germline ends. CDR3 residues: CASDRAGVNTEAFF. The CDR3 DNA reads TGTGCCAGCGATAGGGCAGGGGTGAACACTGAAGCTTTCTTT.

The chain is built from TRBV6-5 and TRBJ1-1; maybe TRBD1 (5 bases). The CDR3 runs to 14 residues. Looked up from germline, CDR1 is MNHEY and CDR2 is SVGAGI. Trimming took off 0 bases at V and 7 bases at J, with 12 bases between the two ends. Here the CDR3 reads CASSYSMTAYEAFF. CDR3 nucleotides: TGTGCCAGCAGTTACTCGATGACAGCCTATGAAGCTTTCTTT.

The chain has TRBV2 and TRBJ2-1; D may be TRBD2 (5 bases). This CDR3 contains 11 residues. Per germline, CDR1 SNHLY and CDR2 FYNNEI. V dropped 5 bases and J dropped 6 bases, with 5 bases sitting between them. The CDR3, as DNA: TGTGCCAGCAGTCGGGGCAATGAGCAGTTCTTC. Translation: CASSRGNEQFF.